One and the same sample provided the 27 T cell receptor beta chains below, sequenced in a study of shared clonotypes between healthy human individuals. The protocol was immunoSEQ multiplex PCR, while the TCRdb copy is restricted to in-frame clones and leaves out a portion. The top ten clones hold roughly 1.5% of a sample with over a million clones, about 75% of them seen once. Sample: memory CD4+ T cells sorted from blood. The subset denotes: CD45RA-negative fraction. The receptor source for this set is a man younger than 35 in good health.

This clone was recorded many times. J is TRBJ1-5 and V is TRBV6-1; 9 nucleotides agree with TRBD1. This CDR3 has 15 residues. Germline V gene sequence: CDR1 MNHNS, CDR2 SASEGT. The ends lost 8 bases at V and 6 bases at J; junction bases unmatched: 11. The CDR3 is CASGRGTGISQPQHF. In DNA, the CDR3 is TGTGCCAGCGGCCGCGGGACAGGGATTAGTCAGCCCCAGCATTTT.

The chain couples TRBV10-3 to TRBJ1-2, with TRBD1 matching over 8 bases. CDR1 and CDR2 (germline): ENHRY, SYGVKD. The CDR3 spans 15 residues. With V trimmed by 2 bases and J by 4 bases, 6 bases remained unmatched. The CDR3 DNA sequence: TGTGCCATCAGTGAGGCAGGGGGCGCAGTCTATGGCTACACCTTC. Translation gives CAISEAGGAVYGYTF.

The chain has TRBV28 and TRBJ2-3; TRBD2 matches 8 bases. The CDR3 loop spans 17 amino acids. Looked up from germline, CDR1 is MDHEN and CDR2 is SYDVKM. V dropped 7 bases and J dropped 3; count of bases not matched to a gene: 15. The CDR3 nucleotides read TGTGCCAGCAAACCCACGGCGGGGCGGGGGGTGACAGATACGCAGTATTTT. Translation gives CASKPTAGRGVTDTQYF.

The chain recombines TRBV27 with TRBJ2-1; D is unclear. V lost 5 bases to trimming and J lost 8 bases, with 16 bases between them. Looked up from germline, CDR1 is MNHEY and CDR2 is SMNVEV (reference sequence). The length of the CDR3 is 14 residues. The CDR3 DNA reads as TGTGCCAGCAGTGCCCGGACGTATCCAGATGAGCAGTTCTTC. Translated, it gives CASSARTYPDEQFF.

The chain employs TRBV5-1 and TRBJ1-4; perhaps TRBD1 as D (6 bases). Germline loops: CDR1 SGHRS, CDR2 YFSETQ. CDR3 length equals 14 residues. V lost 1 base to trimming and J lost 5 bases, with 9 bases between them. Written as DNA, the CDR3 is TGCGCCAGCAGCTTGTGGGGGCCCAATGAAAAACTGTTTTTT. It translates to CASSLWGPNEKLFF.

The table lists this clone with a few counts. This chain uses TRBV5-6 with TRBJ1-2, with D possibly TRBD1 on 5 matching bases. This CDR3 region has 15 residues. CDR1 and CDR2 (germline): SGHDT, YYEEEE. V lost 0 bases to trimming and J lost 4 bases, with 13 bases between them. CDR3: CASSLVGKGIYGYTF. The CDR3 DNA sequence: TGTGCCAGCAGCTTGGTTGGGAAGGGGATCTATGGCTACACCTTC.

The chain carries TRBV28 and TRBJ1-5; 9 bases match TRBD1. The CDR3 extends over 17 amino acids. From germline, CDR1 is MDHEN and CDR2 SYDVKM. With 8 bases clipped from V and 6 bases from J, the junction kept 17 bases outside the gene matches. The CDR3 DNA follows: TGTGCCAGCTACGCCGGGACAGGGTACGGGAGGGGTCAGCCCCAGCATTTT. This encodes CASYAGTGYGRGQPQHF.

The chain couples TRBV4-2 to TRBJ1-2, with D hard to call. Trimming removed 1 base from V and 2 bases from J, with 8 bases in between. The CDR3 is 14 residues long. From germline, CDR1 is LGHNA and CDR2 YNFKEQ. In nucleotides, the CDR3 is TGTGCCAGCAGCCAAGTCCTTATGAACTATGGCTACACCTTC. Translation: CASSQVLMNYGYTF.

Concerning this clone itself: This likely traces to a read error, being one base from a far larger clone. The chain carries TRBV7-2 and TRBJ2-7; TRBD2 agrees at 10 bases. This CDR3 comprises 13 residues. With 4 bases clipped from V and 5 bases from J, the junction kept 2 bases outside the gene matches. Germline CDR1 reads SGHTA; CDR2 reads FQGNSA. The CDR3 region is CASSSTSGNEQYF. The CDR3 DNA reads TGTGCCAGCAGCTCCACTAGCGGGAACGAGCAGTACTTC.

The V call is TRBV10-3, the J call TRBJ2-2; D is uncertain. CDR1 ENHRY and CDR2 SYGVKD come from the germline V gene. V was trimmed by 2 bases and J by 2 bases, leaving 6 bases between them. The CDR3 has 14 residues. The CDR3 loop reads CAISEVSNTGELFF. The CDR3 nucleotides are TGTGCCATCAGTGAGGTTTCTAACACCGGGGAGCTGTTTTTT.

V is TRBV7-9 and J is TRBJ2-2, with 9 positions matching TRBD2. Germline V gene data show CDR1 as SEHNR and CDR2 as FQNEAQ (reference sequence). The V gene end was trimmed by 2 bases and the J gene end by 5 bases; junction bases not matched to a gene: 3. The CDR3 is 15 residues long. The CDR3 sequence: CASSLYSGGTGELFF. The CDR3 DNA reads as TGTGCCAGCAGCTTATATAGCGGGGGAACCGGGGAGCTGTTTTTT.

This clone has a single count. In nucleotides, the CDR3 is TGCGCCAGCAGCGCCTCTTCGGGGTCCTCTGGAAACACCATATATTTT. Its translation is CASSASSGSSGNTIYF. The V gene is TRBV5-1, the J gene TRBJ1-3; D is unresolved. The V gene lost 4 bases and the J gene lost 0 bases, with 14 bases spanning the gap. This CDR3 has 16 residues. Germline V gives CDR1 SGHRS, CDR2 YFSETQ.

The rearrangement links TRBV7-2 to TRBJ2-7; D call uncertain. CDR3 length: 15 amino acids. Germline V gene lookup returns CDR1 SGHTA and CDR2 FQGNSA. V was clipped by 7 bases and J by 0 bases, with 16 bases between them. The CDR3 spells CASTPVGSSSYEQYF. The CDR3 nucleotides read TGTGCCAGCACGCCTGTAGGGTCAAGCTCCTACGAGCAGTACTTC.

CDR3 sequence reads: CAISGIAGVETQYF. The CDR3 nucleotides read TGTGCCATCAGTGGCATAGCGGGGGTTGAGACCCAGTACTTC. V gene TRBV10-3 combines with J gene TRBJ2-5; TRBD2 matches at 9 bases. The CDR3 loop spans 14 amino acids. V dropped 4 bases and J dropped 5; count of bases not matched to a gene: 5. CDR1 is ENHRY, CDR2 SYGVKD, per germline.

The rearrangement joins TRBV5-1 to TRBJ2-1; D call uncertain. V was cut by 0 bases and J by 10 bases, with 11 bases left in between. Germline CDR1 reads SGHRS; CDR2 reads YFSETQ. The CDR3 totals 13 residues. CDR3: CASSLEAVGEQFF. CDR3 DNA sequence: TGCGCCAGCAGCTTGGAGGCGGTCGGGGAGCAGTTCTTC.

The chain uses TRBV5-6 and TRBJ1-6; D perhaps matches TRBD1 (5 bases). This CDR3 is built from 16 residues. V was pared by 7 bases and J by 0 bases, with 14 bases between. The germline CDR1 and CDR2 sequences are SGHDT and YYEEEE. Written as DNA, the CDR3 is TGTGCCAGCGCCCCGGGGGGGGGCTCCTATAATTCACCCCTCCACTTT. Amino acid sequence: CASAPGGGSYNSPLHF.

The chain links TRBV19 to TRBJ1-5; a possible D gene is TRBD1 (6 bases). The germline gives CDR1 LNHDA, CDR2 SQIVND (reference sequence). CDR3 length: 13 residues. The V gene lost 8 bases and the J gene lost 7 bases, with 15 bases spanning the gap. CDR3 DNA sequence: TGTGCCAGTCAAGGGGGGTTGTGGCAGCCCCAGCATTTT. Translated: CASQGGLWQPQHF. Full variable domain (rest looked up from reference TRBV19 and TRBJ1-5): DGGITQSPKYLFRKEGQNVTLSCEQNLNHDAMYWYRQDPGQGLRLIYYSQIVNDFQKGDIAEGYSVSREKKESFPLTVTSAQKNPTAFYLCASQGGLWQPQHFGDGTRLSIL.

The chain is built from TRBV5-1 and TRBJ1-3; the match to TRBD1 covers 8 bases. Germline CDR1 and CDR2: SGHRS and YFSETQ. V lost 0 bases and J lost 6; bases outside the gene matches: 8. This CDR3 region has 16 residues. The CDR3 reads CASSLVSTGAENTIYF. In DNA form, the CDR3 reads TGCGCCAGCAGCTTGGTTTCGACAGGGGCCGAAAACACCATATATTTT.

The rearrangement links TRBV6-1 to TRBJ2-5; D may correspond to TRBD1 or TRBD2 (5 bases each). Germline values: CDR1 MNHNS, CDR2 SASEGT. Trimming removed 5 bases from V and 4 bases from J, with 11 bases in between. This CDR3 spans 13 amino acids. CDR3 DNA: TGTGCCAGCAGTCGGGGCCCTCGAGAGACCCAGTACTTC. Residues: CASSRGPRETQYF.

This clone has more than one count but fewer than ten. The DNA of the CDR3 is TGTGCCAGCAGGGAGGGGACAGTCTACGAGCAGTACTTC. Translating it yields CASREGTVYEQYF. The V gene is TRBV2, the J gene TRBJ2-7, with D maybe TRBD1 (7 bases). The CDR3 contains 13 residues. Germline V gene data show CDR1 as SNHLY and CDR2 as FYNNEI. V lost 6 bases and J lost 3, with 12 bases in between.

This clone was observed a handful of times. This chain joins TRBV5-1 and TRBJ1-1, with 7 nucleotides matching TRBD1. Germline V gives CDR1 SGHRS, CDR2 YFSETQ. This CDR3 comprises 15 residues. V shed 5 bases and J 1 base; nucleotides not matched to a gene: 8. This CDR3 reads CASRVTGLGNTEAFF. In DNA form, the CDR3 reads TGCGCCAGCAGGGTGACAGGGTTGGGGAACACTGAAGCTTTCTTT.

The chain recombines TRBV30 with TRBJ2-6; no reliable D call. Trimming took off 0 bases at V and 3 bases at J, with 15 bases between the two ends. The CDR3 sequence is 17 residues long. From germline, CDR1 is GTSNPN and CDR2 SVGIG (reference sequence). The DNA for the CDR3 is TGTGCCTGGAGTGTAAACAGTCCTTTTAGTGGGGCCAACGTCCTGACTTTC. Translating gives CAWSVNSPFSGANVLTF. Full variable domain (outside the CDR3, taken from reference TRBV30 and TRBJ2-6): SQTIHQWPATLVQPVGSPLSLECTVEGTSNPNLYWYRQAAGRGLQLLFYSVGIGQISSEVPQNLSASRPQDRQFILSSKKLLLSDSGFYLCAWSVNSPFSGANVLTFGAGSRLTVL.

The chain recombines TRBV18 with TRBJ1-1; 7 nucleotides align to TRBD1. Germline loops: CDR1 KGHSH, CDR2 LQKENI. J gave up 8 bases and V 5 bases, and 2 bases lay outside the gene matches. This CDR3 has 11 residues. The CDR3 spells CASSTDREAFF. CDR3 sequence (DNA): TGTGCCAGCTCAACGGACAGGGAAGCTTTCTTT.

This clone has ten or more counts. This sequence joins TRBV30 and TRBJ2-1, with D perhaps matching TRBD1 or TRBD2 (5 bases each). CDR1 is GTSNPN and CDR2 is SVGIG in the germline V gene (reference sequence). This CDR3 comprises 15 residues. The germline V and J ends were trimmed by 0 bases and 2 bases, with 11 bases remaining between them. CDR3 region: CAWSVAGAPYNEQFF. The CDR3 region has the DNA TGTGCCTGGAGTGTAGCCGGGGCCCCCTACAATGAGCAGTTCTTC.

In this sample, this clone turned up many times. The rearrangement links TRBV6-5 to TRBJ2-7, with 7 bases identical to TRBD2. The J segment lost 0 bases and the V segment lost 9 bases, leaving 8 bases of the junction unmatched. Germline CDR1 MNHEY, CDR2 SVGAGI. This CDR3 comprises 14 residues. DNA of the CDR3: TGTGCCAGTGGGGGGGTGAAGAGCTCCTACGAGCAGTACTTC. Amino acid sequence: CASGGVKSSYEQYF.

The CDR3 sequence is CASSLQPPGGGQETQYF. The CDR3 region has the DNA TGTGCCAGCAGCCTTCAACCCCCGGGAGGGGGACAAGAGACCCAGTACTTC. The chain recombines TRBV7-3 with TRBJ2-5, with TRBD2 identical over 8 bases. The CDR3 sequence is 17 residues long. The ends lost 5 bases at V and 2 bases at J; junction bases unmatched: 13. Germline CDR1 SGHTA, CDR2 FQGTGA.

The chain recombines TRBV5-6 with TRBJ1-1; D perhaps matches TRBD1 (6 bases). Trimming took off 2 bases at V and 5 bases at J, with 19 bases between the two ends. Per germline, CDR1 SGHDT and CDR2 YYEEEE. The CDR3 runs 16 residues. In DNA form, the CDR3 reads TGTGCCAGCAGCTTTGACAGGAACCGGAGAGGGACTGAAGCTTTCTTT. Encoded protein: CASSFDRNRRGTEAFF.